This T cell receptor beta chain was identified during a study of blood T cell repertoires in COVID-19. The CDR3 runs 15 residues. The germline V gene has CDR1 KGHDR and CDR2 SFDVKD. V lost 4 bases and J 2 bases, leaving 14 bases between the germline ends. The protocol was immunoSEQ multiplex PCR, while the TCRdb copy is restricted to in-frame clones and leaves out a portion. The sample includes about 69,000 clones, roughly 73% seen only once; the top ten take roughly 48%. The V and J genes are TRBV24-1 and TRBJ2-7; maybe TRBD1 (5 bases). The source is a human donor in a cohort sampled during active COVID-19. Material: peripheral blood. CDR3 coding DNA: TGTGCCACCAGTGACCCAACACAGGCCCCCTACGAGCAGTACTTC. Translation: CATSDPTQAPYEQYF.